These T cell receptor beta chains were read from a single sample in a study of blood T cells in healthy people across ages. MiXCR, applied by TCRdb to the 5' RACE reads, yields one record per CDR3 protein. The sample shows 350,000 to 450,000 distinct CDR3 sequences, 52% of them seen only once. Sample: blood. Receptors originate from a man aged 55 to 70 in good health. Each CDR3 is given with its conserved first and last residue. A D gene is named only where the DNA matches it firmly. Clone size is stated in some rows and not others, as once, few, many or a class when expanded.

CDR3aa: CASSQGTEAFF
CDR3nt: TGTGCCAGCAGCCAAGGTACTGAAGCTTTCTTT
abundance: many
v_gene: TRBV6-2/TRBV6-3
j_gene: TRBJ1-1
d_gene: -

CDR3aa: CASSRELAGEKAQYF
CDR3nt: TGTGCCAGCAGTAGGGAACTAGCGGGGGAAAAGGCGCAGTACTTC
abundance: -
v_gene: TRBV6-5
j_gene: TRBJ2-7
d_gene: TRBD2

CDR3aa: CASSLTTYSNQPQHF
CDR3nt: TGTGCCAGCAGCTTAACAACCTATAGCAATCAGCCCCAGCATTTT
abundance: few
v_gene: TRBV7-2
j_gene: TRBJ1-5
d_gene: -

CDR3aa: CASSQSGTDYNEQYF
CDR3nt: TGTGCCAGCAGCCAATCAGGGACAGATTACAATGAGCAGTACTTC
abundance: few
v_gene: TRBV16
j_gene: TRBJ2-7
d_gene: TRBD1

CDR3aa: CSARDQGNEQFF
CDR3nt: TGCAGTGCTAGAGACCAGGGCAATGAGCAGTTCTTC
abundance: -
v_gene: TRBV20-1
j_gene: TRBJ2-1
d_gene: -

CDR3aa: CSARGDRVLNEQYF
CDR3nt: TGCAGTGCTAGAGGGGACAGGGTTCTCAACGAGCAGTACTTC
abundance: -
v_gene: TRBV20-1
j_gene: TRBJ2-7
d_gene: TRBD1

CDR3aa: CASSLLTAYGYTF
CDR3nt: TGTGCCAGCAGTTTGCTGACGGCCTATGGCTACACCTTC
abundance: -
v_gene: TRBV28
j_gene: TRBJ1-2
d_gene: -

CDR3aa: CASSPVPGLAGEQYF
CDR3nt: TGTGCCAGCAGCCCTGTGCCGGGACTAGCCGGTGAGCAGTACTTC
abundance: -
v_gene: TRBV11-2
j_gene: TRBJ2-5
d_gene: TRBD2

CDR3aa: CSARDLTGLAGTSTDTQYF
CDR3nt: TGCAGTGCTAGAGACCTAACGGGACTAGCGGGTACTAGCACAGATACGCAGTATTTT
abundance: few
v_gene: TRBV20-1
j_gene: TRBJ2-3
d_gene: TRBD2

CDR3aa: CASSPPRETNTQYF
CDR3nt: TGTGCCAGCAGTCCCCCCCGGGAAACCAATACGCAGTATTTT
abundance: -
v_gene: TRBV28
j_gene: TRBJ2-3
d_gene: -

CDR3aa: CASSDWTSGGPLGTQYF
CDR3nt: TGTGCCAGCAGCGACTGGACTAGCGGGGGACCACTAGGGACCCAGTACTTC
abundance: -
v_gene: TRBV21-1
j_gene: TRBJ2-5
d_gene: -

CDR3aa: CASSVSSSYNEQFF
CDR3nt: TGTGCCAGCAGCGTATCGAGCTCCTACAATGAGCAGTTCTTC
abundance: few
v_gene: TRBV9
j_gene: TRBJ2-1
d_gene: -

CDR3aa: CATSPEGTGGYNEQFF
CDR3nt: TGTGCCACCAGCCCGGAAGGGACAGGGGGCTACAATGAGCAGTTCTTC
abundance: few
v_gene: TRBV24-1
j_gene: TRBJ2-1
d_gene: TRBD1

CDR3aa: CSVDLVPGQGAYGYTF
CDR3nt: TGCAGCGTTGATCTTGTCCCGGGACAGGGGGCGTATGGCTACACCTTC
abundance: few
v_gene: TRBV29-1
j_gene: TRBJ1-2
d_gene: TRBD1

CDR3aa: CAGAGTPNEQFF
CDR3nt: TGTGCCGGGGCCGGGACTCCCAATGAGCAGTTCTTC
abundance: -
v_gene: TRBV30
j_gene: TRBJ2-1
d_gene: -

CDR3aa: CSARWRGSPLHF
CDR3nt: TGCAGTGCTAGATGGCGTGGTTCACCCCTCCACTTT
abundance: few
v_gene: TRBV20-1
j_gene: TRBJ1-6
d_gene: -

CDR3aa: CASSHRGAGVDTEAFF
CDR3nt: TGTGCCAGCAGCCACCGGGGCGCCGGGGTGGACACTGAAGCTTTCTTT
abundance: once
v_gene: TRBV3-1
j_gene: TRBJ1-1
d_gene: -

CDR3aa: CASSVGQGQYGYTF
CDR3nt: TGTGCCAGCAGCGTGGGACAGGGACAGTATGGCTACACCTTC
abundance: many
v_gene: TRBV9
j_gene: TRBJ1-2
d_gene: TRBD1

CDR3aa: CASSLGLAGRTDTQYF
CDR3nt: TGTGCCAGCAGTTTAGGGCTAGCGGGGCGCACAGATACGCAGTATTTT
abundance: -
v_gene: TRBV28
j_gene: TRBJ2-3
d_gene: TRBD2

CDR3aa: CASSLGLAAGQGEAFF
CDR3nt: TGTGCCAGCAGCTTAGGATTAGCGGCTGGACAGGGGGAAGCTTTCTTT
abundance: many
v_gene: TRBV7-2
j_gene: TRBJ1-1
d_gene: TRBD1

CDR3aa: CASSPRGRPTDTQYF
CDR3nt: TGTGCCAGCAGCCCGCGGGGGCGTCCCACAGATACGCAGTATTTT
abundance: -
v_gene: TRBV11-2
j_gene: TRBJ2-3
d_gene: -

CDR3aa: CASSDQYTDTQYF
CDR3nt: TGTGCCAGCAGTGACCAATACACAGATACGCAGTATTTT
abundance: -
v_gene: TRBV6-2/TRBV6-3
j_gene: TRBJ2-3
d_gene: -

CDR3aa: CSASALDGYNNEQFF
CDR3nt: TGCAGTGCTAGTGCACTCGATGGGTACAACAATGAGCAGTTCTTC
abundance: few
v_gene: TRBV20-1
j_gene: TRBJ2-1
d_gene: -

CDR3aa: CATSRGEPETQYF
CDR3nt: TGTGCCACCAGCAGAGGGGAGCCGGAGACCCAGTACTTC
abundance: -
v_gene: TRBV15
j_gene: TRBJ2-5
d_gene: -

CDR3aa: CASSPSQLTTDTQYF
CDR3nt: TGTGCCAGCAGCCCAAGTCAGTTGACCACAGATACGCAGTATTTT
abundance: -
v_gene: TRBV3-1
j_gene: TRBJ2-3
d_gene: -

CDR3aa: CASSFGGPDTQYF
CDR3nt: TGTGCCAGCTCTTTTGGGGGACCAGATACGCAGTATTTT
abundance: few
v_gene: TRBV7-3
j_gene: TRBJ2-3
d_gene: -

CDR3aa: CASSPTMNTEAFF
CDR3nt: TGTGCCAGCAGCCCCACCATGAACACTGAAGCTTTCTTT
abundance: few
v_gene: TRBV7-6
j_gene: TRBJ1-1
d_gene: -

CDR3aa: CATSRDVGGETQYF
CDR3nt: TGTGCCACCAGCAGAGATGTTGGAGGGGAGACCCAGTACTTC
abundance: few
v_gene: TRBV15
j_gene: TRBJ2-5
d_gene: -

CDR3aa: CASSLVGRDEQYF
CDR3nt: TGTGCCAGCAGCTTAGTGGGCAGGGACGAGCAGTACTTC
abundance: few
v_gene: TRBV11-2
j_gene: TRBJ2-7
d_gene: -

CDR3aa: CSAQGGTQPQHF
CDR3nt: TGCAGTGCCCAGGGCGGTACCCAGCCCCAGCATTTT
abundance: -
v_gene: TRBV20-1
j_gene: TRBJ1-5
d_gene: -

CDR3aa: CASSYSGGLNYEQYF
CDR3nt: TGTGCCAGCAGTTACTCTGGGGGACTTAACTACGAGCAGTACTTC
abundance: few
v_gene: TRBV6-2/TRBV6-3
j_gene: TRBJ2-7
d_gene: -

CDR3aa: CASSLGTSGRDTQYF
CDR3nt: TGTGCCAGCAGTTTAGGGACTAGCGGGAGAGATACGCAGTATTTT
abundance: once
v_gene: TRBV28
j_gene: TRBJ2-3
d_gene: TRBD2

CDR3aa: CASSPRLAGGEETQYF
CDR3nt: TGTGCCAGCTCACCCCGACTAGCGGGGGGGGAAGAGACCCAGTACTTC
abundance: -
v_gene: TRBV18
j_gene: TRBJ2-5
d_gene: TRBD2

CDR3aa: CASSYGQGGRNQPQHF
CDR3nt: TGTGCCAGCAGTTACGGGCAGGGGGGAAGAAATCAGCCCCAGCATTTT
abundance: few
v_gene: TRBV6-6
j_gene: TRBJ1-5
d_gene: TRBD1

CDR3aa: CSVAVVINEQFF
CDR3nt: TGCAGCGTTGCGGTGGTTATCAATGAGCAGTTCTTC
abundance: -
v_gene: TRBV29-1
j_gene: TRBJ2-1
d_gene: -

CDR3aa: CASSSGTNRGNTIYF
CDR3nt: TGTGCCAGCAGCTCGGGGACGAATAGAGGAAACACCATATATTTT
abundance: few
v_gene: TRBV7-2
j_gene: TRBJ1-3
d_gene: -

CDR3aa: CASRGRTIAGELFF
CDR3nt: TGTGCCAGCAGGGGGAGGACTATAGCCGGGGAGCTGTTTTTT
abundance: once
v_gene: TRBV2
j_gene: TRBJ2-2
d_gene: -

CDR3aa: CASSPLGGLGEQYF
CDR3nt: TGTGCCAGCTCACCGCTGGGTGGGCTAGGCGAGCAGTACTTC
abundance: -
v_gene: TRBV18
j_gene: TRBJ2-7
d_gene: -

CDR3aa: CASSEGLFSSYEQYF
CDR3nt: TGTGCCAGCAGTGAAGGTCTATTTAGCTCCTACGAGCAGTACTTC
abundance: -
v_gene: TRBV6-1
j_gene: TRBJ2-7
d_gene: -

CDR3aa: CASSSRGLAGGEQFF
CDR3nt: TGTGCCAGCAGTTCTCGGGGACTAGCGGGAGGTGAGCAGTTCTTC
abundance: once
v_gene: TRBV27
j_gene: TRBJ2-1
d_gene: TRBD2

CDR3aa: CASSGTGPHEQYF
CDR3nt: TGTGCCAGCAGTGGGACAGGGCCGCACGAGCAGTACTTC
abundance: few
v_gene: TRBV25-1
j_gene: TRBJ2-7
d_gene: TRBD1

CDR3aa: CASSQDLAEKLFF
CDR3nt: TGCGCCAGCAGCCAAGATTTGGCTGAAAAACTGTTTTTT
abundance: -
v_gene: TRBV4-3
j_gene: TRBJ1-4
d_gene: -

CDR3aa: CASSPGWNPDTQYF
CDR3nt: TGTGCCAGCAGCCCGGGCTGGAATCCAGATACGCAGTATTTT
abundance: -
v_gene: TRBV4-2
j_gene: TRBJ2-3
d_gene: -

CDR3aa: CSALPTGSGGTQTQYF
CDR3nt: TGCAGTGCCCTTCCGACTGGTAGCGGGGGGACGCAGACCCAGTACTTC
abundance: -
v_gene: TRBV20-1
j_gene: TRBJ2-5
d_gene: TRBD2

CDR3aa: CASNSERGVDNEQFF
CDR3nt: TGTGCCAGTAACTCAGAGCGGGGGGTCGACAATGAGCAGTTCTTC
abundance: -
v_gene: TRBV19
j_gene: TRBJ2-1
d_gene: TRBD2

CDR3aa: CSAAQLAGGTRQETQYF
CDR3nt: TGCAGTGCTGCTCAACTAGCGGGGGGAACCCGCCAAGAGACCCAGTACTTC
abundance: -
v_gene: TRBV20-1
j_gene: TRBJ2-5
d_gene: TRBD2

CDR3aa: CASSDGGGGQVGEQFF
CDR3nt: TGTGCCAGCAGCGATGGGGGCGGGGGGCAAGTCGGTGAGCAGTTCTTC
abundance: few
v_gene: TRBV5-5
j_gene: TRBJ2-1
d_gene: TRBD2

CDR3aa: CASRETGMWANVLTF
CDR3nt: TGTGCCAGCAGGGAAACAGGGATGTGGGCCAACGTCCTGACTTTC
abundance: few
v_gene: TRBV12-3/TRBV12-4
j_gene: TRBJ2-6
d_gene: -

CDR3aa: CSAGHLNYGYTF
CDR3nt: TGCAGTGCCGGACATTTGAACTATGGCTACACCTTC
abundance: -
v_gene: TRBV20-1
j_gene: TRBJ1-2
d_gene: -

CDR3aa: CASSQDRQRLPYEQYF
CDR3nt: TGTGCCAGCAGCCAAGATAGGCAGCGCCTACCCTACGAGCAGTACTTC
abundance: -
v_gene: TRBV3-1
j_gene: TRBJ2-7
d_gene: -

CDR3aa: CASSPLGKTSTDTQYF
CDR3nt: TGTGCCAGCAGTCCTTTAGGCAAGACTAGCACAGATACGCAGTATTTT
abundance: -
v_gene: TRBV6-5
j_gene: TRBJ2-3
d_gene: -

CDR3aa: CASLLAGGETQYF
CDR3nt: TGCGCCAGTTTACTAGCGGGAGGAGAGACCCAGTACTTC
abundance: -
v_gene: TRBV5-1
j_gene: TRBJ2-5
d_gene: TRBD2

CDR3aa: CTIRGASYSEQFF
CDR3nt: TGTACCATTAGGGGGGCCTCCTACAGTGAGCAGTTCTTC
abundance: -
v_gene: TRBV28
j_gene: TRBJ2-1
d_gene: -

CDR3aa: CASSGEASVTDTQYF
CDR3nt: TGTGCCAGCAGCGGGGAGGCTTCGGTCACAGATACGCAGTATTTT
abundance: -
v_gene: TRBV12-3/TRBV12-4
j_gene: TRBJ2-3
d_gene: -

CDR3aa: CASSYRYEQYF
CDR3nt: TGTGCCAGCAGCTACCGATACGAGCAGTACTTC
abundance: many
v_gene: TRBV7-9
j_gene: TRBJ2-7
d_gene: -

CDR3aa: CASSYSMGGYTF
CDR3nt: TGTGCCAGCAGTTACTCCATGGGAGGCTACACCTTC
abundance: -
v_gene: TRBV6-5
j_gene: TRBJ1-2
d_gene: -

CDR3aa: CASTQGGRFYEQYF
CDR3nt: TGTGCCAGCACCCAGGGGGGCCGCTTCTACGAGCAGTACTTC
abundance: -
v_gene: TRBV6-6
j_gene: TRBJ2-7
d_gene: -

CDR3aa: CASSLGRTGNQETQYF
CDR3nt: TGTGCCAGCAGCTTAGGCCGGACAGGGAACCAAGAGACCCAGTACTTC
abundance: -
v_gene: TRBV7-9
j_gene: TRBJ2-5
d_gene: TRBD1

CDR3aa: CSARPPRNRENQPQHF
CDR3nt: TGCAGTGCTAGGCCACCCCGAAACAGGGAGAATCAGCCCCAGCATTTT
abundance: few
v_gene: TRBV20-1
j_gene: TRBJ1-5
d_gene: -

CDR3aa: CAGSALKEKLFF
CDR3nt: TGTGCCGGGAGTGCCCTAAAGGAAAAACTGTTTTTT
abundance: -
v_gene: TRBV30
j_gene: TRBJ1-4
d_gene: -